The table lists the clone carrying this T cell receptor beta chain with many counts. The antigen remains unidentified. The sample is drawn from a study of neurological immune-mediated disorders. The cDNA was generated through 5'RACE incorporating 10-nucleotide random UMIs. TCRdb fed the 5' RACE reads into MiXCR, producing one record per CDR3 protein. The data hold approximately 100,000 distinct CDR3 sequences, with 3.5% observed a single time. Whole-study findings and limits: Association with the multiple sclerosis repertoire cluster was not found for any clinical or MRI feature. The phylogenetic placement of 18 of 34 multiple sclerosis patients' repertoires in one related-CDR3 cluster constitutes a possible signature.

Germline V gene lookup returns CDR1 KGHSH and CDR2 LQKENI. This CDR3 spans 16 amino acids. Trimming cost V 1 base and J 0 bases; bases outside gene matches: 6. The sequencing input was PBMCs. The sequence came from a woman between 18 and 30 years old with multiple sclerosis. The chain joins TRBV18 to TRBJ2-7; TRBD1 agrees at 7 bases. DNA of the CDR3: TGTGCCAGCTCACCACTGGGGACAGAGAGCTCCTACGAGCAGTACTTC. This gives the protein CASSPLGTESSYEQYF.